This passage covers 22 T cell receptor beta chains from one sample sequenced in a study (dated by TCRdb to between 2014 and 2017). Receptor libraries were prepared by 5' RACE. This sample was sequenced with an Illumina MiSeq. The public sequencing data were trimmed at Q25 with fastp and processed into clonotypes with MiXCR by TCRdb, which kept only in-frame beta chains. Each CDR3 protein appears once, grouped with its most common genes and DNA. The sample includes over 40,000 distinct CDR3 sequences, with approximately 30% observed a single time. Roughly 4% of the sample rests with the top ten. Sequencing was carried out using tumor-infiltrating memory CD4+ T cells sorted from the breast tumor. The cell subset or site label for this specimen denotes: memory CD4+ T cells, CD4+CD45RO+CD25-. All receptors derive from a female donor with breast cancer.

This rearrangement joins TRBV5-1 to TRBJ2-2; the D call may be TRBD1 or TRBD2 (5 bases each). Germline V gene lookup returns CDR1 SGHRS and CDR2 YFSETQ. The CDR3 loop spans 15 amino acids. V dropped 4 bases and J dropped 1 base, with 11 bases sitting between them. CDR3 loop: CASSPGGGNTGELFF. The CDR3 nucleotides read TGCGCCAGCAGCCCCGGTGGGGGGAACACCGGGGAGCTGTTTTTT.

Many counts were recorded for this clonotype. The chain uses TRBV20-1 and TRBJ1-6; D unclear. The germline gives CDR1 DFQATT, CDR2 SNEGSKA (reference sequence). V was clipped by 3 bases and J by 5 bases, with 11 bases between them. The CDR3 totals 14 residues. CDR3 sequence (DNA): TGCAGTGCTAGGGATGACCTGGATAATTCACCCCTCCACTTT. It encodes CSARDDLDNSPLHF.

This clonotype was seen ten or more times. The rearrangement links TRBV29-1 to TRBJ1-3; D possibly corresponds to TRBD1 (5 bases). The germline gives CDR1 SQVTM, CDR2 ANQGSEA. This CDR3 contains 12 residues. The V end lost 4 bases, the J end lost 8 bases, and 12 bases lay between the germline ends. CDR3 in DNA: TGCAGCGTTGGGACGGTGGGGGACACCATATATTTT. Protein sequence: CSVGTVGDTIYF.

This clonotype was seen more than once but under ten times. This chain joins TRBV27 and TRBJ2-1; D gene ambiguous. The V gene's germline CDR1 is MNHEY and CDR2 SMNVEV (reference sequence). This CDR3 is built from 12 residues. V dropped 6 bases and J dropped 6 bases, with 9 bases sitting between them. The CDR3 loop reads CASSLRPNEQFF. For the CDR3, the DNA is TGTGCCAGCAGCCTCCGACCCAATGAGCAGTTCTTC.

This rearrangement joins TRBV27 to TRBJ1-5; 7 bases map to TRBD1. The CDR3 is 13 amino acids. V was pared by 8 bases and J by 4 bases, with 5 bases of the junction left unmatched. CDR1 and CDR2 from the germline V gene are MNHEY and SMNVEV (reference sequence). The CDR3 DNA is TGTGCCAGCGCTGGGACAGATAATCAGCCCCAGCATTTT. It yields the protein CASAGTDNQPQHF.

This clonotype was seen more than once but under ten times. The chain employs TRBV7-6 and TRBJ1-4; 7 nucleotides agree with TRBD1. The V and J ends lost 5 bases and 6 bases, in that order; junction bases with no gene match: 12. This CDR3 comprises 16 residues. Germline CDR1 reads SGHVS; CDR2 reads FNYEAQ. CDR3 bases: TGTGCCAGCAGCCGTCGAAACGGGACAGAGGATGAAAAACTGTTTTTT. Translation: CASSRRNGTEDEKLFF.

This clonotype was seen a few times. The CDR3 nucleotides are TGTGCCACGGGCGACAGGGTCGCCGAGCAGTACTTC. Amino acid sequence: CATGDRVAEQYF. V gene TRBV10-3 combines with J gene TRBJ2-7; 7 bases align to TRBD1. The V gene's germline CDR1 is ENHRY and CDR2 SYGVKD. Trimming at V came to 10 bases and at J to 6 bases, leaving 9 bases not matched to a gene. This CDR3 comprises 12 residues.

This chain joins TRBV4-1 and TRBJ1-1; D remains unclear. Germline CDR1 MGHRA, CDR2 YSYEKL. This CDR3 comprises 14 residues. V was pared by 3 bases and J by 1 base, with 9 bases between. CDR3 residues: CASSHGKGNTEAFF. In DNA form, the CDR3 reads TGCGCCAGCAGCCACGGTAAGGGGAACACTGAAGCTTTCTTT.

Only a few counts were recorded for this clonotype. The chain couples TRBV6-2 or TRBV6-3 to TRBJ2-1; a weak D match, TRBD1 (6 bases). V dropped 11 bases and J dropped 11 bases, with 13 bases sitting between them. The germline gives CDR1 MNHEY, CDR2 SVGEGT. The CDR3 has 10 amino acids. Written as DNA, the CDR3 is TGTGCCGGCGGACAGAACAAGCAGTTCTTC. Translating gives CAGGQNKQFF.

About this clonotype: One end of the junction fails to match germline, which may point to a read error. The chain links TRBV11-2 to TRBJ2-5; 7 bases match TRBD1. The CDR3 loop spans 13 amino acids. Germline CDR1 SGHAT, CDR2 FQNNGV. CDR3 sequence (DNA): TGTACCAGCAGACTTCAGGGGGACCTGACCCAGTACTTC. It yields the protein CTSRLQGDLTQYF.

V and J are TRBV9 and TRBJ2-7; D ambiguous. The germline CDR1 and CDR2 sequences are SGDLS and YYNGEE. CDR3 length: 14 amino acids. V lost 3 bases and J 5 bases, leaving 15 bases between the germline ends. CDR3 in amino acids: CASSERLERDEQYF. CDR3 sequence (DNA): TGTGCCAGCAGCGAGCGATTGGAGCGTGACGAGCAGTACTTC.

V and J are TRBV20-1 and TRBJ2-1; 11 nucleotides agree with TRBD2. The CDR3 is 15 amino acids. Looked up from germline, CDR1 is DFQATT and CDR2 is SNEGSKA (reference sequence). V dropped 5 bases and J dropped 5; count of bases not matched to a gene: 8. The CDR3 is CSAERLAGTNNEQFF. The CDR3 DNA follows: TGCAGTGCTGAGAGACTAGCGGGAACCAACAATGAGCAGTTCTTC.

This clonotype was seen many times. The rearrangement joins TRBV5-1 to TRBJ1-5, with D hard to call. Per germline, CDR1 SGHRS and CDR2 YFSETQ. This CDR3 comprises 15 residues. V was pared by 1 base and J by 2 bases, with 10 bases between. CDR3: CASSLSTGGNQPQHF. The CDR3, as DNA: TGCGCCAGCAGCTTGTCAACGGGCGGCAATCAGCCCCAGCATTTT.

This clonotype was counted a few times. The V and J genes are TRBV7-2 and TRBJ2-5; 10 bases fit TRBD2. The CDR3 runs to 16 residues. J was trimmed by 4 bases and V by 5 bases; bases with no gene match: 10. Germline CDR1 is SGHTA and CDR2 is FQGNSA. CDR3 nucleotides: TGTGCCAGCAGCCCTACAAGGCTAGCGGGAGTAGAGACCCAGTACTTC. This translates into CASSPTRLAGVETQYF.

This clonotype was counted between two and nine times. The gene calls are TRBV6-5 and TRBJ1-1; D is unclear. V dropped 9 bases and J dropped 5 bases, with 13 bases sitting between them. CDR1 is MNHEY and CDR2 is SVGAGI in the germline V gene. CDR3 length: 12 amino acids. In DNA, the CDR3 is TGTGCCAGTTCCACTGGAAGGACTGAAGCTTTCTTT. As protein: CASSTGRTEAFF.

This CDR3 reads CSATTGPSSGANVLTF. In DNA form, the CDR3 reads TGCAGTGCTACCACGGGTCCCTCCTCTGGGGCCAACGTCCTGACTTTC. The chain combines TRBV20-1 with TRBJ2-6; D not certain. Trimming cost V 4 bases and J 0 bases, with 13 bases left between them. CDR3 length: 16 amino acids. Germline CDR1 and CDR2: DFQATT and SNEGSKA (reference sequence).

This chain joins TRBV5-1 and TRBJ2-1, with D possibly being TRBD1 (7 bases). CDR3 length: 14 amino acids. Trimming cost V 6 bases and J 2 bases, with 12 bases left between them. CDR1 and CDR2 from the germline V gene are SGHRS and YFSETQ. The CDR3 DNA reads TGCGCCAGCACCCAGGGGGGAGCCTACAATGAGCAGTTCTTC. It translates to CASTQGGAYNEQFF. The whole variable domain, filled in from reference TRBV5-1 and TRBJ2-1, reads KAGVTQTPRYLIKTRGQQVTLSCSPISGHRSVSWYQQTPGQGLQFLFEYFSETQRNKGNFPGRFSGRQFSNSRSEMNVSTLELGDSALYLCASTQGGAYNEQFFGPGTRLTVL.

The chain is built from TRBV28 and TRBJ1-5; the D gene is possibly TRBD1 (6 bases). CDR1 is MDHEN, CDR2 SYDVKM, per germline. Trimming took off 6 bases at V and 0 bases at J, with 12 bases between the two ends. The CDR3 consists of 15 residues. CDR3 nucleotide sequence: TGTGCCAGCAGCCCAGGGGCGTATAGCAATCAGCCCCAGCATTTT. This gives the protein CASSPGAYSNQPQHF.

The chain is built from TRBV6-6 and TRBJ1-4, with no clear D. Trimming took off 6 bases at V and 8 bases at J, with 7 bases between the two ends. Germline lookup yields CDR1 MNHNY and CDR2 SVGAGI (reference sequence). The CDR3 runs to 11 residues. The CDR3 DNA sequence: TGTGCCAGCAGCCTAGCGGAAAAACTGTTTTTT. This codes for CASSLAEKLFF.

The sample holds a few counts of this clonotype. V usage is TRBV18 and J usage is TRBJ2-4, with D perhaps TRBD2 (6 bases). This CDR3 comprises 16 residues. Germline V gene data show CDR1 as KGHSH and CDR2 as LQKENI. V was cut by 2 bases and J by 0 bases, with 11 bases left in between. For the CDR3, the DNA is TGTGCCAGCTCACCAGGTAGCGGACTAGCCAAAAACATTCAGTACTTC. Translation: CASSPGSGLAKNIQYF.

Concerning this clonotype itself: A junction boundary mismatches the germline segment, possibly from a read error. The chain recombines TRBV7-3 with TRBJ2-2; no definite D call. Germline-derived CDR1 and CDR2 are SGHTA and FQGTGA. CDR3 length: 16 amino acids. The CDR3 loop reads CASGLQPLPDTGELFF. The CDR3 region has the DNA TGTGCCAGCGGCTTACAGCCCCTCCCGGACACCGGGGAGCTGTTTTTT.

This clonotype was detected many times. The gene calls are TRBV24-1 and TRBJ1-2, with D perhaps TRBD1 (6 bases). The CDR3 runs to 11 residues. Germline V CDR1 and CDR2: KGHDR, SFDVKD. Deletions cut 11 bases from V and 8 bases from J, with 14 bases between. The CDR3 here is CASAGAGGYTF. The CDR3 DNA is TGTGCCAGCGCAGGGGCTGGGGGCTACACCTTC.